This T cell receptor (beta chain) was identified in a study of cytomegalovirus exposure and HLA in healthy donors. A note on this clone: The target antigen is unknown.

This PCR relied on a set of 60 Vbeta primers and 13 Jbeta primers. Repertoires were generated with immunoSEQ multiplex PCR, while TCRdb's copy carries only in-frame clones and drops some. Of approximately 160,000 clones listed, roughly 86% are singletons. Germline CDR1 is MNHNS and CDR2 is SASEGT. This CDR3 comprises 14 residues. V lost 7 bases, J lost 0 bases, and 7 bases lay in between. Study results and limitations: Cytomegalovirus-associated TCR beta chains were listed, numbering some 170.

The sequenced sample was PBMCs. The TCR originated in a girl aged 5-17 years in good health and CMV-seropositive. The chain uses TRBV6-1 and TRBJ1-6; no firm D call. The CDR3 coding sequence is TGTGCCAGCATCGGGAGCTCCTATAATTCACCCCTCCACTTT. This codes for CASIGSSYNSPLHF.